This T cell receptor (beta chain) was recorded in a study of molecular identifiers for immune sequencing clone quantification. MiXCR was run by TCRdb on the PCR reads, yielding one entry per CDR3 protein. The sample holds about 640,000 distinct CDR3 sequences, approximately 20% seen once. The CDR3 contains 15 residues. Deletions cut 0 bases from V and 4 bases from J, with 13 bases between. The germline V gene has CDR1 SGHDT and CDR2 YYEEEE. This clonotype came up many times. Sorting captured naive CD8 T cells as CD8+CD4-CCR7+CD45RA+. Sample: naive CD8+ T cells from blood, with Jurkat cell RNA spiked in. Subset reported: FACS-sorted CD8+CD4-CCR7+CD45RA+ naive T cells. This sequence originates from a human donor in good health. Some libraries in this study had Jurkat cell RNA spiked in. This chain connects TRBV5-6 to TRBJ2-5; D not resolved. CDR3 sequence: CASSLELGLLETQYF. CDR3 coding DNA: TGTGCCAGCAGCTTGGAGTTGGGGTTACTAGAGACCCAGTACTTC.